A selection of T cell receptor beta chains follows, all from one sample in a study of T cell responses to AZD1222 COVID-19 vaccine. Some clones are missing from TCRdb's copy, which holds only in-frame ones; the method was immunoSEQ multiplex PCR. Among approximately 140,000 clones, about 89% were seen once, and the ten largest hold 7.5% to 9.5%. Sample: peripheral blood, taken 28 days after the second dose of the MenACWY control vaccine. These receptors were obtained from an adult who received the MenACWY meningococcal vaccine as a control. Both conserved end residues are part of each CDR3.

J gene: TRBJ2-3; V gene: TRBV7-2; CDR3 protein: CASSLEGTQYF
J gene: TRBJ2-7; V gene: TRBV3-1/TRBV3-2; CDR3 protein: CASSQSPAGYEQYF
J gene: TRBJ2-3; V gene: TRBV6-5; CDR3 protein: CASSTGPRDTQYF
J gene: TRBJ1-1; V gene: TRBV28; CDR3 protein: CASSLFGGNTEAFF
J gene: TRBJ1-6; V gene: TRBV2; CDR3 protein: CASIWDSGNSPLHF
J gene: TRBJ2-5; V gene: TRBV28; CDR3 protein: CASSLRPGRETQYF
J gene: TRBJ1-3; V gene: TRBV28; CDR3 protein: CAGTGPGNTIYF
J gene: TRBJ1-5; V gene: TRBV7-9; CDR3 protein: CASSLGTGDGGNQPQHF
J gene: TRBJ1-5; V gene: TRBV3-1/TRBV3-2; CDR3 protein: CASSQGYRGNQPQHF
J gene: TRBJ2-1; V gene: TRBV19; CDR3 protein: CASSRPLAEGYNEQFF
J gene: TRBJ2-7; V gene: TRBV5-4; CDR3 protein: CASSLAGSGRAGDEQYF
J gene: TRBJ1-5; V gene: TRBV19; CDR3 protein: CASSGTGGNQPQHF
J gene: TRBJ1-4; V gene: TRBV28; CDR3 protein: CASSSGQGVNEKLFF
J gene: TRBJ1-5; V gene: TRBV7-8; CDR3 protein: CASSLAQSNQPQHF
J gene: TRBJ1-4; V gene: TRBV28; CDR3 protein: CASSLWGAQTNEKLFF
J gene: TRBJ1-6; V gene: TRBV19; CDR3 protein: CASSPGQDNSPLHF
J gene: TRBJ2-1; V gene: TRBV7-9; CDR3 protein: CASSWFHLSSYNEQFF
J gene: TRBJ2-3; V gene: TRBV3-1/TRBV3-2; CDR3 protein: CASSQDWTDTQYF
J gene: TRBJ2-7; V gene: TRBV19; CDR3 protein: CASSIRATGTTEQYF
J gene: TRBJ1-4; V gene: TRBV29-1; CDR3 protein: CSVGQALNEKLFF
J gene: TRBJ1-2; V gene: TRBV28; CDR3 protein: CASSRRQVLGYTF
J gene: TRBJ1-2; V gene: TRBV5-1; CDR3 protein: CASSLALNYGYTF
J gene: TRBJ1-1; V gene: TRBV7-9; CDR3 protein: CASSHPAGGNTEAFF
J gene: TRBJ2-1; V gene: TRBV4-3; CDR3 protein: CASSQDRTYNEQFF
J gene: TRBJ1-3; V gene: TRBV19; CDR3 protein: CASSTPTGSGNTIYF
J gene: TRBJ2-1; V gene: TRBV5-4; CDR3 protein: CASSLGGGVVNEQFF
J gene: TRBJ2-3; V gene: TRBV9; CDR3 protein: CASSVGTGGPYTQYF
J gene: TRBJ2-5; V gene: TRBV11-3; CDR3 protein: CASSMTGGQTQYF
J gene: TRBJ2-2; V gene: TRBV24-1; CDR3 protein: CATSDWASTGELFF
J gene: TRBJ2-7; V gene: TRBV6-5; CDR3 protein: CASSQQQGEQYF
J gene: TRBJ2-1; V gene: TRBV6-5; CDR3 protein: CASSYDVSNEQFF
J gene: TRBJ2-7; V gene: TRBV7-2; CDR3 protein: CASSFKRGAGEQYF
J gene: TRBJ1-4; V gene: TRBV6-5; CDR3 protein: CASSYSRGEKLFF
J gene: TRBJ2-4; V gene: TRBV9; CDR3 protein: CASSVDWWSKNIQYF
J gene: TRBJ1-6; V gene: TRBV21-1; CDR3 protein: CASSERDRGGLYPYNSPLHF
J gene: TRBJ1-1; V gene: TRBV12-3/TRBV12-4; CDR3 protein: CASSYTGRTEAFF
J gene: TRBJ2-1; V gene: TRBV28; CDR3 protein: CASSLAVSSYNEQFF
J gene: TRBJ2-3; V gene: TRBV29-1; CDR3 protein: CSVLNRDWTDTQYF
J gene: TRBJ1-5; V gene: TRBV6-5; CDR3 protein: CASSSSLVQPQHF
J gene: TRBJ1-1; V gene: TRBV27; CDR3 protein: CASSPFQPQGLSLGTEAFF
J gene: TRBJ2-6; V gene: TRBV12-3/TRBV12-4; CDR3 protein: CASSNSGANVLTF
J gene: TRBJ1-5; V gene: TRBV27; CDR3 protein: CASSLMGRKPQHF
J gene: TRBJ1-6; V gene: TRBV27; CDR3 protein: CASSLYGKPLGSPLHF
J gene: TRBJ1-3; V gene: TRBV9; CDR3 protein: CASSLGTIGSGNTIYF
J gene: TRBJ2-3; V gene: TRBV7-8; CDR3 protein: CASSLDALADTQYF